The sequence of this TCR beta chain was determined in a study of T cell responses to AZD1222 COVID-19 vaccine. Regarding the study as a whole: Spike-specific TCR breadth rose after two AZD1222 doses, and depth rose as well. Donors skewed white British and female; clonal diversity was possibly underestimated.

CDR3 length: 15 residues. Germline CDR1 reads SGHRS; CDR2 reads YFSETQ. The trim removed 0 bases at V and 5 bases at J, leaving 7 bases unmatched. On this clone: Its cognate antigen is unknown.

Profiled with immunoSEQ multiplex PCR; TCRdb holds only in-frame clones, not every one. The table includes 110,000 to 150,000 clones, 80% to 95% detected once. The chain carries TRBV5-1 and TRBJ2-5; 7 nucleotides align to TRBD2. This TCR came from an adult in good health. Sequences were derived from peripheral blood, sampled on day 0 of AZD1222 vaccination. DNA for the CDR3: TGCGCCAGCAGCTTGGACGGGGGGTCCTGGGAGACCCAGTACTTC. Translation: CASSLDGGSWETQYF.